A selection of T cell receptor beta chains follows, all from one sample in a study of cytomegalovirus exposure and HLA in healthy donors. Repertoires were generated with immunoSEQ multiplex PCR, while TCRdb's copy carries only in-frame clones and drops some. The sample lists about 94,000 clones, about three fifths occurring once. Sequenced material: PBMCs. The receptors shown here come from a man under 40 in good health and CMV-seronegative. The CDR3 runs from the conserved cysteine through the conserved F or W.

TRBJ2-7,TRBV2,CASIRDRELEQYF
TRBJ2-7,TRBV7-6,CASSQGGYEQYF
TRBJ2-1,TRBV30,CAWTPPGQEYNEQFF
TRBJ1-1,TRBV5-4,CASSLLAGPAFF
TRBJ1-2,TRBV27,CASSDRGYGYTF
TRBJ1-2,TRBV19,CATVGQGDGYTF
TRBJ1-3,TRBV9,CASSVLSSGNTIYF
TRBJ1-3,TRBV5-1,CASSLDRAGNTIYF
TRBJ2-1,TRBV28,CASSSPWTGVLNLSPDDEQFF
TRBJ1-5,TRBV4-1,CASSQVSGEGSNQPQHF
TRBJ1-2,TRBV29-1,CSVGEGGVRGYTF
TRBJ2-7,TRBV4-2,CASRLINRGPSYEQYF
TRBJ1-3,TRBV9,CASSVWDSSGNTIYF
TRBJ1-5,TRBV7-9,CASSSGVGAQHF
TRBJ2-7,TRBV11-2,CASSVYRGPSYEQYF
TRBJ1-6,TRBV6-1,CASSEVSYGSPLHF
TRBJ2-7,TRBV28,CASSSGIHEQYF
TRBJ2-3,TRBV27,CASFTGTSGLTDTQYF
TRBJ1-5,TRBV30,CAWSLDLGNQPQHF
TRBJ2-3,TRBV9,CASTSGRDIGYTQYF
TRBJ1-1,TRBV6-1,CASSDQGENTEAFF
TRBJ2-7,TRBV11-3,CASSPTGRHEQYF
TRBJ1-2,TRBV7-8,CASSPQGANYGYTF
TRBJ2-3,TRBV9,CASSVRVAGPEGDTQYF
TRBJ2-7,TRBV19,CASSISGQGYEQYF
TRBJ1-5,TRBV19,CASSILQGAKGQPQHF
TRBJ1-2,TRBV6-6,CASSYSESGYTF
TRBJ1-2,TRBV29-1,CSVTLDRGYGYTF
TRBJ2-3,TRBV21-1,CASSKFGRGQEVNTDTQYF
TRBJ1-4,TRBV5-1,CASSYDRTNEKLFF
TRBJ2-7,TRBV20-1,CKGQADYEQYF
TRBJ2-7,TRBV6-5,CASTSTLVAYEQYF
TRBJ2-1,TRBV5-1,CASSLGLATNEQFF
TRBJ2-3,TRBV7-9,CASSLGSATDTQYF
-,TRBV10-2,CASTPGRELGYEQYF